The rows below give T cell receptor beta chains drawn from one sample of a study of blood T cell repertoires in COVID-19. TCRdb keeps only in-frame clones here, not all; method: immunoSEQ multiplex PCR. This sample has hundreds of thousands of clones; approximately 90% occur once, and the top ten carry roughly 12%. Input material: peripheral blood. These receptors came from a woman between 50 and 59 years old with COVID-19, enrolled during active disease. CDR3s include the opening cysteine and the closing phenylalanine or tryptophan. Each record gives: D gene, V gene, J gene, CDR3 length, clone size, CDR3 DNA, CDR3 protein. A D gene is named only where the DNA matches it firmly. Some rows mark clone size as missing; the rest say once, few, many or name a class of expanded clone.

D: NA
V: TRBV15
J: TRBJ1-6
length: 15
size: NA
DNA: TGTGCCACCAGCAGAGGCGACAGCACTAATTCACCCCTCCACTTT
CDR3: CATSRGDSTNSPLHF

D: NA
V: TRBV3-1/TRBV3-2
J: TRBJ1-6
length: 15
size: NA
DNA: TGTGCCAGCAGCCTGGGACACAACTATAATTCACCCCTCCACTTT
CDR3: CASSLGHNYNSPLHF

D: TRBD1
V: TRBV5-6
J: TRBJ2-7
length: 15
size: NA
DNA: TGTGCCAGCAGCGGTGGACAGGGCAGCTCCTACGAGCAGTACTTC
CDR3: CASSGGQGSSYEQYF

D: NA
V: TRBV20-1
J: TRBJ2-7
length: 11
size: NA
DNA: TGCAGTGCTAGATTCGTGGGGGCCAAGTACTTC
CDR3: CSARFVGAKYF

D: TRBD1
V: TRBV27
J: TRBJ1-2
length: 14
size: NA
DNA: TGTGCCAGCAAGGGGGCAGGCTCCAACTATGGCTACACCTTC
CDR3: CASKGAGSNYGYTF

D: NA
V: TRBV3-1/TRBV3-2
J: TRBJ1-2
length: 15
size: NA
DNA: TGTGCCAGCAGCCAAGTTCAGGGGACGAGCTATGGCTACACCTTC
CDR3: CASSQVQGTSYGYTF

D: TRBD2
V: TRBV6-5
J: TRBJ2-1
length: 15
size: once
DNA: TGTGCCAGCAGTCCTAGCGGGGGCACCTACAATGAGCAGTTCTTC
CDR3: CASSPSGGTYNEQFF

D: NA
V: TRBV11-2
J: TRBJ2-3
length: 15
size: NA
DNA: TGTGCCAGCAGCTTGACGATGCTCAAACTAAATACGCAGTATTTT
CDR3: CASSLTMLKLNTQYF

D: NA
V: TRBV5-1
J: TRBJ2-2
length: 15
size: NA
DNA: TGCGCCAGCAGCTTCGGGGGGCAGGGGACCGGGGAGCTGTTTTTT
CDR3: CASSFGGQGTGELFF

D: NA
V: TRBV19
J: TRBJ1-1
length: 13
size: NA
DNA: TGTGCCAGTAAACTCCACGGGAACACTGAAGCTTTCTTT
CDR3: CASKLHGNTEAFF

D: TRBD1
V: TRBV6-2/TRBV6-3
J: TRBJ2-1
length: 17
size: NA
DNA: TGTGCCAGCAGTTCAGTGAGGGGACAGCACTCCTACAATGAGCAGTTCTTC
CDR3: CASSSVRGQHSYNEQFF

D: NA
V: TRBV4-2
J: TRBJ2-2
length: 14
size: NA
DNA: TGTGCCAGCAGCCAAGTATCCGGTGGCGGGGAGCTGTTTTTT
CDR3: CASSQVSGGGELFF

D: TRBD2
V: TRBV5-1
J: TRBJ2-3
length: 15
size: NA
DNA: TGCGCCAGCAGCTCCCCAGGGAGGGGCACAGATACGCAGTATTTT
CDR3: CASSSPGRGTDTQYF

D: TRBD1
V: TRBV5-5
J: TRBJ1-3
length: 15
size: NA
DNA: TGTGCCAGCAGCTCCCGGACAGGGACTGGAAACACCATATATTTT
CDR3: CASSSRTGTGNTIYF

D: NA
V: TRBV9
J: TRBJ1-2
length: 16
size: NA
DNA: TGTGCCAGCAGCGCCCCCAATCGGGGGGGCCTGTATGGCTACACCTTC
CDR3: CASSAPNRGGLYGYTF

D: TRBD1
V: TRBV18
J: TRBJ1-1
length: 16
size: NA
DNA: TGTGCCAGCTCACCTGCTCCGGACAGGATGAACACTGAAGCTTTCTTT
CDR3: CASSPAPDRMNTEAFF

D: NA
V: TRBV7-9
J: TRBJ1-2
length: 14
size: few
DNA: TGTGCCAGCAGCCCTCGGGAGGTGGCCGATGGCTACACCTTC
CDR3: CASSPREVADGYTF

D: NA
V: TRBV6-4
J: TRBJ1-5
length: 15
size: few
DNA: TGTGCCAGCAGTGAAAGGACAGTTAGCAATCAGCCCCAGCATTTT
CDR3: CASSERTVSNQPQHF

D: TRBD1
V: TRBV6-5
J: TRBJ1-5
length: 15
size: few
DNA: TGTGCCAGCGCAAGACAGGGCTATAGCAATCAGCCCCAGCATTTT
CDR3: CASARQGYSNQPQHF

D: NA
V: TRBV30
J: TRBJ1-2
length: 13
size: NA
DNA: TGTGCCTGGAGTGTACAATCGGAGGGCGGCTACACCTTC
CDR3: CAWSVQSEGGYTF

D: NA
V: TRBV7-9
J: TRBJ1-2
length: 17
size: NA
DNA: TGTGCCAGCAGCCCGCGCCGTCCGCACAGGGTCATTGGTGGCTACACCTTC
CDR3: CASSPRRPHRVIGGYTF

D: NA
V: TRBV4-1
J: TRBJ1-1
length: 12
size: once
DNA: TGCGCCAGCAGCCAAGATGAGTATGAAGCTTTCTTT
CDR3: CASSQDEYEAFF

D: NA
V: TRBV19
J: TRBJ2-2
length: 14
size: NA
DNA: TGTGCCACCCAACTGAGGGCGAGAACCGGGGAGCTGTTTTTT
CDR3: CATQLRARTGELFF

D: NA
V: TRBV19
J: TRBJ1-5
length: 16
size: few
DNA: TGTGCCAGTAGTATGGGCAGGGGAGCTAGCAATCAGCCCCAGCATTTT
CDR3: CASSMGRGASNQPQHF

D: NA
V: TRBV11-2
J: TRBJ2-7
length: 17
size: NA
DNA: TGTGCCAGCAGCTTAGCTAAACAGGGAGGGGGGTCCTACGAGCAGTACTTC
CDR3: CASSLAKQGGGSYEQYF

D: NA
V: TRBV19
J: TRBJ2-7
length: 15
size: NA
DNA: TGTGCCAGTAGTCGGGACAGTGGAGGGCTTTACGAGCAGTACTTC
CDR3: CASSRDSGGLYEQYF

D: NA
V: TRBV7-2
J: TRBJ2-3
length: 13
size: NA
DNA: TGTGCCAGCAGCTTAACCCGGGTGGATACGCAGTATTTT
CDR3: CASSLTRVDTQYF

D: TRBD2
V: TRBV3-1/TRBV3-2
J: TRBJ2-1
length: 15
size: NA
DNA: TGTGCCAGCAGCCTCATAGCGGGGGGGCAGAATGAGCAGTTCTTC
CDR3: CASSLIAGGQNEQFF

D: TRBD1
V: TRBV24-1
J: TRBJ2-2
length: 15
size: once
DNA: TGTGCCACCAGTGATCGCGACAGGGGTGGACGGGAGCTGTTTTTT
CDR3: CATSDRDRGGRELFF

D: NA
V: TRBV2
J: TRBJ1-1
length: 13
size: NA
DNA: TGTGCCAGCGGGCAACTCATGAACACTGAAGCTTTCTTT
CDR3: CASGQLMNTEAFF

D: TRBD1
V: TRBV10-3
J: TRBJ2-7
length: 13
size: NA
DNA: TGTGCCATCAGTGGGGACAGGGATAACGAGCAGTACTTC
CDR3: CAISGDRDNEQYF

D: NA
V: TRBV5-1
J: TRBJ1-6
length: 15
size: NA
DNA: TGCGCCAGCAGCCCCGCGAGCTCCTATAATTCACCCCTCCACTTT
CDR3: CASSPASSYNSPLHF

D: TRBD1
V: TRBV2
J: TRBJ2-7
length: 14
size: NA
DNA: TGTGCCAGTGGGATGACAGGGGGCCCGAAAGAGCAGTACTTC
CDR3: CASGMTGGPKEQYF

D: NA
V: TRBV11-2
J: TRBJ1-2
length: 13
size: NA
DNA: TGTGCCAGCAGCCTCGACAGTAACTATGGCTACACCTTC
CDR3: CASSLDSNYGYTF

D: NA
V: TRBV2
J: TRBJ1-2
length: 14
size: NA
DNA: TGTGCCAGCACCGTGGGGAGGGATACGGATGGCTACACCTTC
CDR3: CASTVGRDTDGYTF

D: TRBD2
V: TRBV4-1
J: TRBJ2-2
length: 16
size: NA
DNA: TGCGCCAGCAGCCAATATCCGGGACTAGCGACCGGGGAGCTGTTTTTT
CDR3: CASSQYPGLATGELFF

D: NA
V: TRBV19
J: TRBJ2-1
length: 16
size: NA
DNA: TGTGCCAGTAGTACCGAGGACACAAGCTCCTACAATGAGCAGTTCTTC
CDR3: CASSTEDTSSYNEQFF

D: NA
V: TRBV6-5
J: TRBJ1-2
length: 13
size: NA
DNA: TGTGCCAGCAGCTTAGCGGGGGGCAATGGCTACACCTTC
CDR3: CASSLAGGNGYTF

D: TRBD1
V: TRBV5-1
J: TRBJ2-7
length: 14
size: NA
DNA: TGCGCCAGCAGCTTGTCTAGGGGGCTAGGGGAGCAGTACTTC
CDR3: CASSLSRGLGEQYF

D: NA
V: TRBV11-2
J: TRBJ2-3
length: 14
size: NA
DNA: TGTGCCAGCAGCTTTAACAGCCCCCCAGATACGCAGTATTTT
CDR3: CASSFNSPPDTQYF

D: NA
V: TRBV30
J: TRBJ1-5
length: 13
size: NA
DNA: TGTGCCTGGACTAAACAGGCCAATCAGCCCCAGCATTTT
CDR3: CAWTKQANQPQHF

D: NA
V: TRBV6-6
J: TRBJ1-2
length: 13
size: NA
DNA: TGTGCCAGCAGTTACTTAAGCGAGTATGGCTACACCTTC
CDR3: CASSYLSEYGYTF

D: NA
V: TRBV19
J: TRBJ2-3
length: 16
size: NA
DNA: TGTGCCAGCACCCAAAGACAGGCGGAGCTCACAGATACGCAGTATTTT
CDR3: CASTQRQAELTDTQYF

D: NA
V: TRBV11-3
J: TRBJ2-1
length: 16
size: NA
DNA: TGTGCCAGCAGCTTAGCGGCGGGGGCGTTTCGGAATGAGCAGTTCTTC
CDR3: CASSLAAGAFRNEQFF

D: TRBD2
V: TRBV18
J: TRBJ2-7
length: 14
size: NA
DNA: TGTGCCAGCTCACCGGGGGGGTTCTCCTACGAGCAGTACTTC
CDR3: CASSPGGFSYEQYF

D: NA
V: TRBV2
J: TRBJ1-4
length: 17
size: NA
DNA: TGTGCCAGCAGTAATCTGGGGGGGGGTGCAACTAATGAAAAACTGTTTTTT
CDR3: CASSNLGGGATNEKLFF

D: NA
V: TRBV7-6
J: TRBJ2-6
length: 14
size: NA
DNA: TGTGCCAGCAGCTTCCGTTCTGGGGCCAACGTCCTGACTTTC
CDR3: CASSFRSGANVLTF

D: TRBD1
V: TRBV5-4
J: TRBJ1-2
length: 15
size: once
DNA: TGTGCCAGCAGCCAGGGACAGGGATTTAACTATGGCTACACCTTC
CDR3: CASSQGQGFNYGYTF

D: TRBD1
V: TRBV27
J: TRBJ1-4
length: 14
size: NA
DNA: TGTGCCAGCAGTTTCGTAGGGGGCAACGAAAAACTGTTTTTT
CDR3: CASSFVGGNEKLFF

D: TRBD1
V: TRBV5-6
J: TRBJ2-7
length: 13
size: NA
DNA: TGTGCCAGCAGCTTCGGACAGGGAGACGAGCAGTACTTC
CDR3: CASSFGQGDEQYF

D: NA
V: TRBV24-1
J: TRBJ2-3
length: 14
size: NA
DNA: TGTGCCACCAGTGATTTCCCAATTACAGATACGCAGTATTTT
CDR3: CATSDFPITDTQYF

D: NA
V: TRBV30
J: TRBJ1-1
length: 12
size: once
DNA: TGTGCCTGGGAGATAGGGAGCACTGAAGCTTTCTTT
CDR3: CAWEIGSTEAFF